This T cell receptor (beta chain) was identified during a study of blood T cell repertoires in COVID-19. Study-level information: Acute and convalescent COVID-19 specimens originated in the United States, Italy and Spain.

The repertoire was sequenced with immunoSEQ multiplex PCR; TCRdb's copy has only in-frame clones and lacks some. The sample includes 50,000 to 75,000 clones, 70% to 80% seen only once; the top ten take over 15%. The germline gives CDR1 KGHDR, CDR2 SFDVKD. This CDR3 spans 16 amino acids. V shed 3 bases and J shed 7 bases, with 17 bases lying between them. The chain recombines TRBV24-1 with TRBJ1-4; a possible D gene is TRBD1 (6 bases). This clonotype was obtained from a man in his fifties or sixties with acute or convalescent COVID-19. Source material: peripheral blood. CDR3 region: CATSDQETGGSEKLFF. The CDR3 nucleotides read TGTGCCACCAGTGATCAAGAGACAGGCGGTAGTGAAAAACTGTTTTTT.